This T cell receptor (beta chain) was observed in a study of early T cells in non-severe SARS-CoV-2 infection. The CDR3 has 17 amino acids. The V end was cut by 3 bases, the J end by 6 bases, with 24 bases between. Per germline, CDR1 DFQATT and CDR2 SNEGSKA (reference sequence). TCRdb processed the 5' RACE reads anew with MiXCR; each CDR3 protein has one entry. Of 80,000 or so distinct CDR3 sequences in the sample, about 14% were seen once. This clonotype has only a few counts. What was sequenced was whole blood. This TCR came from an adult who was a healthcare worker with PCR-confirmed SARS-CoV-2 infection or an uninfected control (not recorded which). The chain has TRBV20-1 and TRBJ2-1, with D tentatively TRBD1 (5 bases). The CDR3 DNA sequence: TGCAGTGCTAGTCCTCCTAGGGGAACTCCGGTGCCCAATGAGCAGTTCTTC. This translates into CSASPPRGTPVPNEQFF.